The source of this T cell receptor beta chain is a study of cytomegalovirus exposure and HLA in healthy donors (dated by TCRdb to about 2017). Study-level background: An earlier analysis of several hundred of the donors reported under 300 Gb of sequence data and 95 million to 130 million unique TCR beta sequences obtained from about 200 million T cells. Roughly 300 gigabases of sequencing data and around 88 million unique TCR sequences made up an early release that covered approximately 700 HLA-typed donors. Of the roughly 390 genotyped donors, around 81% fell in the genetic ancestry cluster associated with self-reported Caucasian donors. The study was designed to test whether signatures of past pathogen exposure could be identified by cataloging public T cell receptors. The study profiled the T cell repertoires of under 850 subjects by immunosequencing and related them to cytomegalovirus serostatus. Along with the roughly 710-subject first cohort, a separate validation cohort of over a hundred different subjects was used. To predict cytomegalovirus infection status, the study brought together high-throughput TCR immunosequencing, statistical association of individual TCRs with disease status, and machine learning. To study patterns of TCR occurrence, a later analysis re-analyzed previously published TCR beta repertoires from just over 650 donors and added high-resolution HLA genotyping. The later analysis used no new phenotypic data to find candidate immune exposures, relying instead on TCR beta sequences and their occurrence across donors. An earlier analysis of 587 of the donors used high-throughput TCR beta sequencing to judge whether each TCR beta V gene segment behaved as functional or pseudogenic. Donor age, sex, ethnicity and CMV serostatus were collected together with the repertoire data. In a later genetic analysis, genome-wide SNP genotypes for about 65% of the roughly 700 donors were used, and that subset was treated as a discovery cohort. Every discovery cohort repertoire had been produced on one sequencing platform. Both class I and class II loci were covered by HLA typing, at four-digit resolution. Typing coverage varied by locus: roughly 629-640 donors for A, B, C, DRB1 and DQB1; more than 500 for DQA1; approximately 570 for DPA1; 450 to 480 for DPB1. Roughly five DR-DQ haplotypes were handled as single units for association and clustering, since linkage in the cohort was strong. Among about 400 genotyped donors of the cohort, an average of around 240,000 unique TCR beta nucleotide sequences was sequenced per donor, of which roughly 17% were non-productive. Points the paper makes about the study in general: Because HLA typing was unavailable for some donors at each locus, only the typed subset was used in association tests. Cytomegalovirus status was reported to be diagnosed by the classifier with high specificity and sensitivity in both the original and validation cohorts. The authors suggested that the approach could potentially be extended to other disease states and immunological phenotypes. According to a later analysis, TCR association rates differed among HLA loci, with DRB1 alleles showing the most associated TCRs and HLA-C alleles showing the fewest. A later genetic analysis associated a missense DCLRE1C variant with V-gene and J-gene trimming of TCR beta chains, and an independent cohort replicated the association. A cluster of highly shared sequence variants was judged likely to be a technical artifact of the sequencing pipeline. Because the 87-base-pair reads could not distinguish some IMGT-functional V segments, including TRBV6-2 and TRBV6-3, those segments were excluded. In an earlier analysis of 587 of the donors, most TCR beta V segments appeared in productive rearrangements about 87% or about 30% of the time, broadly matching IMGT annotations. Over 15 rarely observed V segments, including chromosome 9 orphons, were excluded from the earlier analysis of several hundred of the donors because counts were too low. A total of 150 or so TCR beta chains were listed by the study as associated with cytomegalovirus. Compared with equally common non-associated chains, HLA-associated TCR beta chains in a later analysis were more clonally expanded and had lower generation probabilities. According to a later analysis, most CMV-associated TCR beta chains appeared to be HLA-restricted, and the HLA associations seemed to be driven largely by CMV exposure. Presence/absence analyses assumed roughly uniform sequencing depth across donors, an assumption that may not hold. Linkage disequilibrium might explain the correlated functional status among segregating V segments, but an unknown experimental factor could not be excluded. A later genetic analysis reported fewer N-insertions in productive TCRs among donors in an Asian-associated ancestry cluster than the 666-donor mean. A few of the identified cytomegalovirus-associated TCR beta chains were confirmed in vitro to be specific for cytomegalovirus antigens. Several of the top co-occurrence clusters appeared to be linked to parvovirus B19, influenza, CMV and Epstein-Barr virus, according to a later analysis. A further reported finding was that TCR beta sequences accurately predicted the HLA-A and HLA-B alleles for most subjects in the first cohort. When HLA alleles, especially DR and DQ, strongly co-occurred, TCR associations were difficult to assign to individual alleles. A later analysis associated around 16,000 TCR beta sequences with specific HLA alleles at a false discovery rate of 0.05. Immune exposure information for the cohort was limited to CMV serostatus. Only TCR beta chains were sequenced in this cohort, and the absence of alpha or paired-chain data limited detectable features. Most TCR sequences were observed very rarely across donors, whereas some public TCRs were present in many individuals.

In total, just over 650 healthy bone marrow donors made up the cohort. At the time of sampling, all cohort members were nominally healthy, though unrecorded immune exposures were likely present. The donor tested CMV seropositive, placing the donor among the roughly 300 seropositive members of the cohort. A peripheral blood sample was collected from each donor, and TCR beta sequencing was performed on peripheral blood mononuclear cells. Genomic DNA was extracted from the blood cell samples with the Qiagen DNeasy Blood Extraction Kit. With respect to this clone: This receptor's antigen is unknown. Base qualities are not provided; no much larger clone lies one nucleotide away.

Receptor amplification or capture employed the immunoSEQ multiplex PCR assay. For the multiplex PCR, a mixture combining 60 forward primers for TCR Vbeta segments and 13 reverse primers for TCR Jbeta segments was used. Amplification of the CDR3 region of rearranged TCR beta genes was performed with a multiplex PCR assay on genomic DNA. On the Illumina HiSeq System, the amplified TCR beta libraries were sequenced as 87-base-pair reads. The study's processing was this. A later analysis counted around 72 million unique TCR beta chains across the roughly 700 repertoires, and around 9.9 million of these chains were shared by at least two donors. To remove PCR and sequencing errors, raw reads were error-corrected and collapsed into unique sequences using a nearest-neighbor algorithm that merged closely related sequences. To assign V, D and J gene segments, CDR3 sequences were aligned to IMGT reference sequences. For a sequence to be retained, a match of at least six nucleotides to both a V gene segment and a J gene segment was required. A rearrangement counted as productive if the CDR3 had no stop codons and remained in frame with V and J, and every other rearrangement counted as non-productive. Following IMGT convention, CDR3 was defined as the stretch from the second conserved V-encoded cysteine up to the conserved J-encoded phenylalanine. The earlier analysis of 587 of the donors excluded any sequence lacking an unambiguous match to a single V gene segment. In an earlier analysis of 450 to 700 of the donors, V segments were called functional above 56.7% productive rearrangements and were called segregating when the between-donor standard deviation exceeded 5%. To diagnose cytomegalovirus status from the catalog of TCR beta chain sequences, a statistical classification framework was built. A later analysis assigned V and J genes by comparing TCR nucleotide sequences with IMGT/GENE-DB human TR gene sequences. In a later analysis, CDR3 sequences and most-parsimonious VDJ recombination scenarios were assigned using the TCRdist pipeline. In a later analysis, each TCR beta chain was defined by its CDR3 amino acid sequence together with its V-gene family, and reads without a unique V-gene family were excluded. As a way to deal with suspected cross-contamination and a sequencing artifact, a later analysis dropped approximately 590 nucleotide sequences that were highly shared and had low generation probability. In a later analysis, a clonal expansion index for each public chain was calculated from normalized within-repertoire ranks of inferred template counts. In a later analysis, generation probabilities were computed using a VDJ recombination model fitted to out-of-frame rearrangements, and the results were checked against IGoR. A later analysis scored TCR-TCR, TCR-HLA and TCR-CMV co-occurrence with hypergeometric tests, applying a repertoire-size bias correction to TCR pairs. To estimate false discovery rates, a later analysis permuted the HLA or CMV assignments 20 times. In a later analysis, co-occurring TCRs were grouped using DBSCAN, with TCRdist sequence similarity added in when clustering inside HLA-allele-positive subsets. For co-occurrence clustering, repertoires with fewer than 30,000 or more than 120,000 public chains were excluded, along with roughly 5 repertoires with anomalous nucleotide sharing. The table comes from immuneACCESS by way of TCRdb, which keeps in-frame sequences with V and J called. Part of the clones is missing from these tables; in studies checked, under half for an unresolved V gene and the rest for unknown reasons. D and trimming were read from the DNA, whereas the V and J calls and clone size are those reported in that table. The sample table lists 86,000 or so clones, about four fifths of them with a count of one. Over 12% of the sample is in the top ten clones.

Spanning cysteine to phenylalanine, the CDR3 consists of 14 amino acids. Only the CDR3 region is kept as DNA, spanning 42 bases read in frame from base 1. V is pruned by 3 bases and J by 6 bases, leaving 6 bases of the junction without a gene match. CDR1 and CDR2, looked up from the germline V gene (reference sequence), are LNHNV and YYDKDF. This TCR derives from a middle-aged woman in good health and CMV-seropositive. This receptor chain uses TRBV15 and TRBJ1-2; 8 nucleotides in the junction match TRBD1. Input material: PBMCs. The CDR3 has the sequence CATSRDRESDGYTF. The DNA sequence is as follows: TGTGCCACCAGCAGGGACAGGGAAAGCGATGGCTACACCTTC.